This T cell receptor (beta chain) was documented in a study of blood T cells in healthy people across ages. This CDR3 has 14 amino acids. Germline CDR1 reads SGHTA; CDR2 reads FQGNSA. J gave up 2 bases and V 3 bases, and 0 bases lay outside the gene matches. Study-level results: With age, beta diversity per million T cells declined roughly linearly, significantly by 30 to 50.

PBMCs numbering at least 6.5 million were isolated per sample. About this clonotype itself: What it recognizes is unknown.

Together with a sample-barcoded 5' primer, a J-beta primer mix was included in a second PCR lasting about 7 to 11 cycles. Each CDR3 protein gets one entry after TCRdb re-called the 5' RACE reads with MiXCR. There are approximately 800,000 distinct CDR3 sequences in the sample; about 42% occur only once, and 15% to 20% lies in the top ten. This sequence originates from a man older than 75 in good health. The sequenced sample was blood. The rearrangement uses TRBV7-2 and TRBJ1-3, with 8 bases identical to TRBD1. CDR3 nucleotides: TGTGCCAGCAGCTTGACAGGGGCTGGAAACACCATATATTTT. As protein: CASSLTGAGNTIYF.